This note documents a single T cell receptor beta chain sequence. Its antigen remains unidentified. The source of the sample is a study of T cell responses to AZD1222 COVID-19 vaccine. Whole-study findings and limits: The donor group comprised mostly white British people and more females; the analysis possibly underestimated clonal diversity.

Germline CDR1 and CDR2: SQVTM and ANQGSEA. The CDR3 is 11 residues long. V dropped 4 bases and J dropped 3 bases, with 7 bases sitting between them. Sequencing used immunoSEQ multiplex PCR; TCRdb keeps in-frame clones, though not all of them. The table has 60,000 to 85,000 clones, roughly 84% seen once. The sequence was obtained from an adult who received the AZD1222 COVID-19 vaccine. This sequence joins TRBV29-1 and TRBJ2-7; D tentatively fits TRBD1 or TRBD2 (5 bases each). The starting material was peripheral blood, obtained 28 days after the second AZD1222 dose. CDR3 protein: CSVGDGYEQYF. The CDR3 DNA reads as TGCAGCGTTGGGGACGGCTACGAGCAGTACTTC.